These 27 T cell receptor beta chains came from one sample sequenced in a study of T cell responses to AZD1222 COVID-19 vaccine. Assay used: immunoSEQ multiplex PCR; TCRdb lists only in-frame clones, some missing. The repertoire holds 95,000 to 110,000 clones, with approximately 90% as singletons. The specimen was peripheral blood, collected on day 0 of AZD1222 vaccination. The receptors were sampled from an adult in good health.

V is TRBV9 and J is TRBJ2-3; TRBD2 matches at 12 bases. The V gene's germline CDR1 is SGDLS and CDR2 YYNGEE. This CDR3 spans 14 amino acids. V shed 3 bases and J 9 bases; nucleotides not matched to a gene: 5. In nucleotides, the CDR3 is TGTGCCAGCAGCGCTCTAGCGGGGGGGAAGACGCAGTATTTT. Translating it yields CASSALAGGKTQYF.

V usage is TRBV19 and J usage is TRBJ1-4; possibly TRBD1 for D (5 bases). This CDR3 has 16 residues. Germline V gene data show CDR1 as LNHDA and CDR2 as SQIVND (reference sequence). The V and J ends lost 4 bases and 4 bases respectively, with 16 bases between them. In nucleotides, the CDR3 is TGTGCCAGTAGTACGAGGGCAGGCGGACATAATGAAAAACTGTTTTTT. Protein: CASSTRAGGHNEKLFF.

The genes are TRBV7-2 and TRBJ2-1; 12 bases line up with TRBD2. V lost 3 bases, J lost 3 bases, and 9 bases stayed unmatched. The length of the CDR3 is 18 residues. The V gene's germline CDR1 is SGHTA and CDR2 FQGNSA. This CDR3 reads CASSFGLAGGPNYNEQFF. DNA of the CDR3: TGTGCCAGCAGCTTTGGGCTAGCGGGGGGGCCTAACTACAATGAGCAGTTCTTC. The entire variable domain, with the rest obtained from reference TRBV7-2 and TRBJ2-1, is as follows: GAGVSQSPSNKVTEKGKDVELRCDPISGHTALYWYRQSLGQGLEFLIYFQGNSAPDKSGLPSDRFSAERTGGSVSTLTIQRTQQEDSAVYLCASSFGLAGGPNYNEQFFGPGTRLTVL.

The table lists this clone with a count of one. V and J are TRBV10-3 and TRBJ2-3; a weak D match, TRBD2 (6 bases). The CDR3 runs 14 residues. Trimming removed 10 bases from V and 1 base from J, with 15 bases in between. CDR1 is ENHRY, CDR2 SYGVKD, per germline. CDR3 sequence: CATRDSRRTDTQYF. CDR3 sequence (DNA): TGTGCCACACGGGACTCTAGACGCACAGATACGCAGTATTTT.

This clone was recorded a few times. The gene calls are TRBV6-5 and TRBJ2-7; TRBD1 or TRBD2 may be the D gene (5 bases each). V lost 4 bases to trimming and J lost 4 bases, with 14 bases between them. CDR1 MNHEY and CDR2 SVGAGI come from the germline V gene. The CDR3 extends over 14 amino acids. CDR3 region: CASSLGPLSYEQYF. For the CDR3, the DNA is TGTGCCAGCAGTTTGGGACCCCTCTCATACGAGCAGTACTTC.

V and J are TRBV28 and TRBJ1-2, with D perhaps matching TRBD1 (6 bases). Trimming left V 1 base short and J 4 bases short, with 10 bases between. The CDR3 has 14 residues. Germline V lookup: CDR1 MDHEN, CDR2 SYDVKM. CDR3: CASSLSLTGYGYTF. The CDR3 DNA sequence: TGTGCCAGCAGTTTATCCCTGACAGGCTATGGCTACACCTTC.

The V call is TRBV27, the J call TRBJ1-6; no definite D call. The ends were cut back, 1 base at V and 5 bases at J, with 3 bases in the middle. The CDR3 has 13 residues. Germline-derived CDR1 and CDR2 are MNHEY and SMNVEV (reference sequence). The CDR3, as DNA: TGTGCCAGCAGTTTATTTAATAATTCACCCCTCCACTTT. Amino acid sequence: CASSLFNNSPLHF.

The sample holds one count of this clone. Within the sample, other DNA sequences also encode this same CDR3. V is TRBV9 and J is TRBJ2-7, with D unclear. This CDR3 is built from 12 residues. V lost 4 bases to trimming and J lost 0 bases, with 5 bases between them. CDR1 is SGDLS, CDR2 YYNGEE, per germline. Here the CDR3 reads CASSPPSYEQYF. The CDR3, as DNA: TGTGCCAGCAGCCCGCCCTCCTACGAGCAGTACTTC.

CDR3 sequence reads: CASSQRGSGEETQYF. For the CDR3, the DNA is TGTGCCAGCAGTCAAAGGGGTAGCGGGGAGGAGACCCAGTACTTC. The rearrangement links TRBV2 to TRBJ2-5; TRBD2 aligns across 8 bases. Trimming removed 5 bases from V and 5 bases from J; junction bases left unmatched: 10. Germline V CDR1 and CDR2: SNHLY, FYNNEI. CDR3 length: 15 residues. The whole variable domain, remainder taken from reference TRBV2 and TRBJ2-5, is EPEVTQTPSHQVTQMGQEVILRCVPISNHLYFYWYRQILGQKVEFLVSFYNNEISEKSEIFDDQFSVERPDGSNFTLKIRSTKLEDSAMYFCASSQRGSGEETQYFGPGTRLLVL.

The chain recombines TRBV5-1 with TRBJ2-3, with no clear D. CDR3 length: 16 residues. V was cut by 1 base and J by 0 bases, with 12 bases left in between. Germline values: CDR1 SGHRS, CDR2 YFSETQ. CDR3 loop: CASSLFTQLSTDTQYF. DNA of the CDR3: TGCGCCAGCAGCTTGTTCACACAACTTAGCACAGATACGCAGTATTTT.

This chain connects TRBV7-8 to TRBJ2-7; D might be TRBD2 (6 bases). This CDR3 is 16 amino acids long. The germline gives CDR1 SGHVS, CDR2 FQNEAQ. V was cut by 5 bases and J by 0 bases, with 17 bases left in between. CDR3 coding DNA: TGTGCCAGCAGCGCTAAGAGGGACTGGAGCTCCTACGAGCAGTACTTC. Residues: CASSAKRDWSSYEQYF.

This rearrangement joins TRBV9 to TRBJ2-2; 7 positions agree with TRBD1. With 6 bases clipped from V and 4 bases from J, the junction kept 6 bases outside the gene matches. CDR3 size: 14 residues. From germline, CDR1 is SGDLS and CDR2 YYNGEE. Here the CDR3 reads CASTQGQVTGELFF. The CDR3 DNA follows: TGTGCCAGCACCCAAGGACAGGTCACCGGGGAGCTGTTTTTT.

The chain has TRBV21-1 and TRBJ2-2; the table's D call, TRBD1, was not checked against the DNA. TRBV21-1 is a pseudogene segment. This CDR3 spans 17 amino acids. The CDR3 DNA is TGTGCCAGCAGATCCTTCCGACAGGGGGATAACACCGGGGAGCTGTTTTTT. It encodes CASRSFRQGDNTGELFF.

The V gene is TRBV9, the J gene TRBJ2-7, with 8 bases identical to TRBD1. V shed 4 bases and J 7 bases; nucleotides not matched to a gene: 10. Germline assignment: CDR1 SGDLS and CDR2 YYNGEE. The CDR3 sequence is 14 residues long. The CDR3 loop is CASSPQGQGGEQYF. Here the CDR3 DNA reads TGTGCCAGCAGCCCTCAAGGACAGGGAGGTGAGCAGTACTTC.

This clone turned up a few times. The CDR3: CASSQGRKNEKLFF. In nucleotides, the CDR3 is TGTGCCAGCAGCCAAGGGCGGAAAAATGAAAAACTGTTTTTT. The rearrangement links TRBV3-1 (or the pseudogene TRBV3-2) to TRBJ1-4, with unresolved D. Trimming left V 1 base short and J 5 bases short, with 8 bases between. In germline, CDR1 is LGHDT, CDR2 YNNKEL (reference sequence). The CDR3 spans 14 residues.

J is TRBJ2-5 and V is TRBV11-2; unclear D gene. The CDR3 length is 15 residues. CDR1 is SGHAT, CDR2 FQNNGV, per germline. With 7 bases removed from V and 0 bases from J, the gap between germline ends came to 15 bases. The CDR3 nucleotides read TGTGCCAGCACCCCAACACCTCGGGACCAAGAGACCCAGTACTTC. This sequence encodes CASTPTPRDQETQYF.

V gene TRBV9 combines with J gene TRBJ2-7, with D perhaps TRBD2 (6 bases). Trimming removed 4 bases at V and 0 bases at J, with 11 bases between. The germline CDR1 and CDR2 sequences are SGDLS and YYNGEE. This CDR3 has 14 residues. The CDR3 DNA reads TGTGCCAGCAGCTTGACCGGGAGCTCCTACGAGCAGTACTTC. Its protein is CASSLTGSSYEQYF.

The chain combines TRBV18 with TRBJ2-3; no reliable D call. Per germline, CDR1 KGHSH and CDR2 LQKENI. The CDR3 runs to 14 residues. The germline V and J ends were trimmed by 2 bases and 1 base, with 7 bases remaining between them. CDR3 DNA: TGTGCCAGCTCACCAATCCTGGGCACAGATACGCAGTATTTT. Protein sequence: CASSPILGTDTQYF. Full variable domain (outside the CDR3, taken from reference TRBV18 and TRBJ2-3): NAGVMQNPRHLVRRRGQEARLRCSPMKGHSHVYWYRQLPEEGLKFMVYLQKENIIDESGMPKERFSAEFPKEGPSILRIQQVVRGDSAAYFCASSPILGTDTQYFGPGTRLTVL.

The gene calls are TRBV5-6 and TRBJ1-2; possible D gene TRBD1, 5 bases. The CDR3 extends over 13 amino acids. V shed 4 bases and J shed 7 bases, with 14 bases lying between them. Germline CDR1 SGHDT, CDR2 YYEEEE. The CDR3 nucleotides are TGTGCCAGCAGCACCGCGAGGGGTGGTGGCTACACCTTC. Protein product: CASSTARGGGYTF.

The J gene is TRBJ2-1, the V gene TRBV7-9; no firm D call. CDR1 is SEHNR, CDR2 FQNEAQ, per germline (reference sequence). The CDR3 spans 14 residues. V lost 1 base, J lost 0 bases, and 4 bases lay in between. This CDR3 reads CASSLGSSYNEQFF. CDR3 nucleotide sequence: TGTGCCAGCAGCTTAGGTAGCTCCTACAATGAGCAGTTCTTC.

The chain couples TRBV19 to TRBJ2-1; the match to TRBD1 covers 8 bases. Germline V gives CDR1 LNHDA, CDR2 SQIVND (reference sequence). CDR3 length: 16 residues. V shed 2 bases, J shed 3 bases, and the junction held 6 bases outside the gene matches. Written as DNA, the CDR3 is TGTGCCAGTAGTATATCCAGGGGGCTCGGCTACAATGAGCAGTTCTTC. Protein sequence: CASSISRGLGYNEQFF.

V gene TRBV7-3 combines with J gene TRBJ2-1; 8 nucleotides match TRBD2. Unmatched junction bases numbered 7, after V lost 5 bases and J lost 4 bases. There are 15 residues in the CDR3. CDR1 SGHTA and CDR2 FQGTGA come from the germline V gene. The CDR3 DNA sequence: TGTGCCAGCAGCCCCGGGACTAGAGTTTACAATGAGCAGTTCTTC. Its protein is CASSPGTRVYNEQFF.

This sequence joins TRBV7-9 and TRBJ2-7; 9 nucleotides match TRBD1. J gave up 6 bases and V 1 base, and 4 bases lay outside the gene matches. The CDR3 consists of 14 residues. Germline CDR1 and CDR2: SEHNR and FQNEAQ (reference sequence). CDR3 protein: CASSLVPGQGEQYF. CDR3 bases: TGTGCCAGCAGCTTAGTTCCGGGACAGGGCGAGCAGTACTTC.

This chain connects TRBV15 to TRBJ1-1, with D maybe TRBD1 (6 bases). The germline V gene encodes CDR1 LNHNV and CDR2 YYDKDF (reference sequence). The CDR3 is 15 amino acids. V was cut by 0 bases and J by 2 bases, with 10 bases left in between. The CDR3 sequence is CATSRDRGRNTEAFF. CDR3 coding DNA: TGTGCCACCAGCAGAGATCGGGGGCGCAACACTGAAGCTTTCTTT.

V gene TRBV27 combines with J gene TRBJ1-2; D might be TRBD1 (5 bases). Trimming removed 5 bases at V and 2 bases at J, with 12 bases between. The CDR3 runs 14 residues. Germline-derived CDR1 and CDR2 are MNHEY and SMNVEV (reference sequence). The CDR3 loop is CASSSGRANYGYTF. CDR3 nucleotides: TGTGCCAGCAGTAGCGGCAGGGCGAACTATGGCTACACCTTC.

The CDR3 loop reads CASSLNQGRYNSPLHF. The CDR3 nucleotides are TGTGCCAGCAGCCTTAACCAGGGTCGCTATAATTCACCCCTCCACTTT. This rearrangement joins TRBV14 to TRBJ1-6; a weak D match, TRBD1 (5 bases). V was trimmed by 4 bases and J by 3 bases, leaving 13 bases between them. CDR1 is SGHDN and CDR2 is FVKESK in the germline V gene. There are 16 residues in the CDR3.

The genes are TRBV5-1 and TRBJ1-3; the D is unclear. Germline V gene sequence: CDR1 SGHRS, CDR2 YFSETQ. The V end lost 0 bases, the J end lost 6 bases, and 10 bases lay between the germline ends. This CDR3 contains 14 residues. The CDR3 loop reads CASSLGAGPNTIYF. CDR3 sequence (DNA): TGCGCCAGCAGCTTGGGGGCAGGCCCAAACACCATATATTTT.